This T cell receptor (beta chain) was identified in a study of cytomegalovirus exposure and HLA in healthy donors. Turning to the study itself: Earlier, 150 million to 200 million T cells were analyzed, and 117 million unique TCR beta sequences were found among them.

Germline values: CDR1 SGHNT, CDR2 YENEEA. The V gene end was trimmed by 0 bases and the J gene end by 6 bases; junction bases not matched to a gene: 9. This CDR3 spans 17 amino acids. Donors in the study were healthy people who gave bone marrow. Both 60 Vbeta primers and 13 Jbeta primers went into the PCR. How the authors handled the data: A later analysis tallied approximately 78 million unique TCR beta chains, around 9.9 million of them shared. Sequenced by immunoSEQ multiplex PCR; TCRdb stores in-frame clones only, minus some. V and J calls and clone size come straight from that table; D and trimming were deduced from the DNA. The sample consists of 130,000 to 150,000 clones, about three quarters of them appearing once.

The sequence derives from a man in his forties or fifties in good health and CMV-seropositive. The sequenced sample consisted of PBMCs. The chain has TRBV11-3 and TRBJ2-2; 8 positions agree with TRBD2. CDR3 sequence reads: CASSLEGAAGAAGELFF. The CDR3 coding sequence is TGTGCCAGCAGCTTAGAGGGGGCAGCGGGAGCGGCCGGGGAGCTGTTTTTT.